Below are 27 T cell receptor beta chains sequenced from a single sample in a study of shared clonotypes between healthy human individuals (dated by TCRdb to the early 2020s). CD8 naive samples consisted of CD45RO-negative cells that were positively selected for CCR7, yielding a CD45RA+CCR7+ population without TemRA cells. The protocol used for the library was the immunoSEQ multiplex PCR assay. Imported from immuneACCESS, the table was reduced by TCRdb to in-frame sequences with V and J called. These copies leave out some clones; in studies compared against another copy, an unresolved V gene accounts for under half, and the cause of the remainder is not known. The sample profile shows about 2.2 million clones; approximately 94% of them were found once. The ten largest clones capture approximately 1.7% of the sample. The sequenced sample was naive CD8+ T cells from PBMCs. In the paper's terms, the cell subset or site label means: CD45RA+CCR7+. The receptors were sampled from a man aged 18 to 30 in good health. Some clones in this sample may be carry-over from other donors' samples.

The CDR3 DNA sequence: TGTGCCAGCAGCCAAGTACAGGTGGGCGGGGGAGAGACCCAGTACTTC. It codes for CASSQVQVGGGETQYF. This chain joins TRBV14 and TRBJ2-5, with 7 bases that match TRBD2. The CDR3 runs to 16 residues. The ends lost 1 base at V and 4 bases at J; junction bases unmatched: 9. Germline V gene sequence: CDR1 SGHDN, CDR2 FVKESK.

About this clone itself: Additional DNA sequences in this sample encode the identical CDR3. The CDR3 here is CASSLGRSSYEQYF. The CDR3 DNA reads as TGTGCCAGCAGTTTAGGCAGGAGCTCCTACGAGCAGTACTTC. The rearrangement joins TRBV28 to TRBJ2-7, with D unresolved. V was clipped by 2 bases and J by 0 bases, with 8 bases between them. The CDR3 has 14 residues. Germline values: CDR1 MDHEN, CDR2 SYDVKM.

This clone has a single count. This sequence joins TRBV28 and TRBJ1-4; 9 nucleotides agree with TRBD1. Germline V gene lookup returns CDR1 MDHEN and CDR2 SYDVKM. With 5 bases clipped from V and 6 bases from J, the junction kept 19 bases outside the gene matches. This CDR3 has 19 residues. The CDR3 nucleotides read TGTGCCAGCAGTCCGGTCCGGGGACAGGGTTGGGGGAGTGATGAAAAACTGTTTTTT. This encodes CASSPVRGQGWGSDEKLFF.

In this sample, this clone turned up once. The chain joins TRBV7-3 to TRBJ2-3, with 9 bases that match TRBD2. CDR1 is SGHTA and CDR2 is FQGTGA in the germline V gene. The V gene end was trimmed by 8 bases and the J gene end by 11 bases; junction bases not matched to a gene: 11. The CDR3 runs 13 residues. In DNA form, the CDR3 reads TGTGCCAGCGCCCCTAGCGGGGCCTTCGAGCAGTATTTT. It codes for CASAPSGAFEQYF.

CDR3 in amino acids: CASSGHLRVSDNEQFF. The CDR3 DNA reads as TGTGCCAGCAGCGGACACCTGAGGGTGTCTGACAATGAGCAGTTCTTC. The genes are TRBV11-2 and TRBJ2-1; D is perhaps TRBD1 or TRBD2 (5 bases each). The V end lost 5 bases, the J end lost 5 bases, and 19 bases lay between the germline ends. CDR3 length: 16 amino acids. Per germline, CDR1 SGHAT and CDR2 FQNNGV.

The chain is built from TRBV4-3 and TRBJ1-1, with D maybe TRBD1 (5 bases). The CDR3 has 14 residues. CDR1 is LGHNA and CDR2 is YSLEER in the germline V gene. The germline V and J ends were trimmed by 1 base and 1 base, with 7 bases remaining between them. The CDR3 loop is CASSQVTGNTEAFF. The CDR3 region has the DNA TGCGCCAGCAGCCAAGTAACAGGGAACACTGAAGCTTTCTTT.

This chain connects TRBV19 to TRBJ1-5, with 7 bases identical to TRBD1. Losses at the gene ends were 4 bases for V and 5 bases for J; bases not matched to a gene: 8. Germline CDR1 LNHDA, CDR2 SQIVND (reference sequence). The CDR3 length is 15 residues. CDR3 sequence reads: CASSTRTGWDQPQHF. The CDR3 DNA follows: TGTGCCAGTAGTACCCGGACAGGATGGGATCAGCCCCAGCATTTT.

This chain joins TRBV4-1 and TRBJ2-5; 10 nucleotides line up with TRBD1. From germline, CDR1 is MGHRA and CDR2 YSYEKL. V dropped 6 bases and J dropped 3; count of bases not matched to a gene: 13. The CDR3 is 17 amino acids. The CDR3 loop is CASRRNRDRGGEETQYF. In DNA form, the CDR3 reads TGCGCCAGCAGACGCAACCGGGACAGGGGTGGCGAAGAGACCCAGTACTTC.

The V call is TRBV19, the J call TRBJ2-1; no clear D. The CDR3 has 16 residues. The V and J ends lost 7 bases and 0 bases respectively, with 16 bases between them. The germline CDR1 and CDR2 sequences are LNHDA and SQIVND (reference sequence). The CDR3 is CASTPASWSSYNEQFF. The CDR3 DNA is TGTGCCAGTACCCCGGCATCCTGGAGCTCCTACAATGAGCAGTTCTTC.

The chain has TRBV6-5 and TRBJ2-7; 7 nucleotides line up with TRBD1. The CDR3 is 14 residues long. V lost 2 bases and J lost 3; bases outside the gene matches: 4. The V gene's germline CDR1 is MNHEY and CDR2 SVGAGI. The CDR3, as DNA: TGTGCCAGCAGTTACCTAACAGGGGACTACGAGCAGTACTTC. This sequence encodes CASSYLTGDYEQYF.

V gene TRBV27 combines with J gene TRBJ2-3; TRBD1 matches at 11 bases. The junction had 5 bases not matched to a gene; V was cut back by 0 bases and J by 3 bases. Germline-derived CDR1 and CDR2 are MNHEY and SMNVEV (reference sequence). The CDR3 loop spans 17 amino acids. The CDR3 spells CASSLSAGDRGTDTQYF. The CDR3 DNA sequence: TGTGCCAGCAGTTTATCGGCGGGGGACAGGGGGACAGATACGCAGTATTTT.

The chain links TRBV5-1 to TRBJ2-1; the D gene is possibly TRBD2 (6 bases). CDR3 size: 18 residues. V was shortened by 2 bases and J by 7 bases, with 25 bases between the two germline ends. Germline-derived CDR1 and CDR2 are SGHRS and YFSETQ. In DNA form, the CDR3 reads TGCGCCAGCAGCTTCGGGTCCTCCGGGGGAGCGTACGGGAATGAGCAGTTCTTC. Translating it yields CASSFGSSGGAYGNEQFF.

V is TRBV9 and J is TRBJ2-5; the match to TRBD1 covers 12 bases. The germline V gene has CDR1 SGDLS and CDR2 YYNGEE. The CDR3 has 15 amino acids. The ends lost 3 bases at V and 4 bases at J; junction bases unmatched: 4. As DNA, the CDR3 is TGTGCCAGCAGCGCGGGACAGGGGGCGGGAGAGACCCAGTACTTC. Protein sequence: CASSAGQGAGETQYF.

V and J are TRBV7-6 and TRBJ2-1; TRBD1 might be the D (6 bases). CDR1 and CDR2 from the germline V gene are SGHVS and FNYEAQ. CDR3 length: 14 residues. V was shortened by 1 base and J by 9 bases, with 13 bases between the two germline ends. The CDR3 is CASSLVRQGLEQFF. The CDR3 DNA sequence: TGTGCCAGCAGCTTAGTGCGGCAGGGGCTTGAGCAGTTCTTC.

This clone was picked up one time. This CDR3 reads CASSLYGQGQLDEKLFF. CDR3 nucleotides: TGTGCCAGCAGTTTATACGGCCAAGGACAATTGGATGAAAAACTGTTTTTT. The rearrangement joins TRBV27 to TRBJ1-4; D is possibly TRBD1 (5 bases). Trimming took 1 base from V and 6 from J, leaving 18 bases between them. The CDR3 covers 17 residues. Germline CDR1 is MNHEY and CDR2 is SMNVEV (reference sequence).

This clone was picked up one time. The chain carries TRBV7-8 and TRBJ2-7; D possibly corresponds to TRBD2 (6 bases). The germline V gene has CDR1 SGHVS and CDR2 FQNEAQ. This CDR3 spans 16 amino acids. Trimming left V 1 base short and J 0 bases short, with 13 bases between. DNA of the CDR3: TGTGCCAGCAGCTTAGATTTTAGCGGCAGCTCCTACGAGCAGTACTTC. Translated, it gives CASSLDFSGSSYEQYF. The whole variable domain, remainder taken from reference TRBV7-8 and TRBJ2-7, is GAGVSQSPRYKVAKRGQDVALRCDPISGHVSLFWYQQALGQGPEFLTYFQNEAQLDKSGLPSDRFFAERPEGSVSTLKIQRTQQEDSAVYLCASSLDFSGSSYEQYFGPGTRLTVT.

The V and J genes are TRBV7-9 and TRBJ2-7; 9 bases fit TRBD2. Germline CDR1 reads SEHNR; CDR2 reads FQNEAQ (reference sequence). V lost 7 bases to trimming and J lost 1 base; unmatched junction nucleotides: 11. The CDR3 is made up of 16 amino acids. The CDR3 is CASNIQREELSYEQYF. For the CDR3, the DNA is TGTGCCAGCAATATCCAGCGGGAGGAGTTATCCTACGAGCAGTACTTC.

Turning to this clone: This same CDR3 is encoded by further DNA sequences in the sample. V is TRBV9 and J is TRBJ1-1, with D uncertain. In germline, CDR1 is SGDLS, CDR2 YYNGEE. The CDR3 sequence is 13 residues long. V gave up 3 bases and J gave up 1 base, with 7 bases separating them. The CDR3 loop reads CASSAGSNTEAFF. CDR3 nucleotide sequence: TGTGCCAGCAGCGCCGGGTCGAACACTGAAGCTTTCTTT.

In DNA, the CDR3 is TGTGCCAGCAGCGGGGGGAACTACGAGCAGTACTTC. This sequence encodes CASSGGNYEQYF. This sequence joins TRBV5-4 and TRBJ2-7; a possible D gene is TRBD2 (6 bases). The CDR3 covers 12 residues. Germline CDR1 is SGHNT and CDR2 is YYREEE (reference sequence). The V gene lost 4 bases and the J gene lost 3 bases, with 8 bases spanning the gap.

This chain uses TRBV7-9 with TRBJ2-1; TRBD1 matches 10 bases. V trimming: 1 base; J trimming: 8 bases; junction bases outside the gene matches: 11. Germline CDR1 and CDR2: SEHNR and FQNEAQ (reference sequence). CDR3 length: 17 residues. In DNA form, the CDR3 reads TGTGCCAGCAGCTTAGGGCGGCGGGACAGGGGTGGGGATGAGCAGTTCTTC. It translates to CASSLGRRDRGGDEQFF.

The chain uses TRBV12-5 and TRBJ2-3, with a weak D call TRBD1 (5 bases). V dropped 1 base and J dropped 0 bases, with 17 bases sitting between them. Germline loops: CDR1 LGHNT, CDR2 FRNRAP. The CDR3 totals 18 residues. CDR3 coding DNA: TGTGCTAGTGGTTTGGCCCCGCCTCAGACAGCTAGCACAGATACGCAGTATTTT. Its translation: CASGLAPPQTASTDTQYF. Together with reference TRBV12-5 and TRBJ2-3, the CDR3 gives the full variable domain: DARVTQTPRHKVTEMGQEVTMRCQPILGHNTVFWYRQTMMQGLELLAYFRNRAPLDDSGMPKDRFSAEMPDATLATLKIQPSEPRDSAVYFCASGLAPPQTASTDTQYFGPGTRLTVL.

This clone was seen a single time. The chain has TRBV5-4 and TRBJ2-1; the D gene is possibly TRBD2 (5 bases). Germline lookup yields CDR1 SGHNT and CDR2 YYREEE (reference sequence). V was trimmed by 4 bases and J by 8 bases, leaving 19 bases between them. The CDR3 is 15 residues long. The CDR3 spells CASSRLAPIDDEQFF. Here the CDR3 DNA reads TGTGCCAGCAGCCGTCTAGCCCCCATAGATGATGAGCAGTTCTTC. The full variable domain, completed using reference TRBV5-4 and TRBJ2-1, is ETGVTQSPTHLIKTRGQQVTLRCSSQSGHNTVSWYQQALGQGPQFIFQYYREEENGRGNFPPRFSGLQFPNYSSELNVNALELDDSALYLCASSRLAPIDDEQFFGPGTRLTVL.

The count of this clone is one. As DNA, the CDR3 is TGCGCCAGCACCTTCGAGGGGGAGACCCAGTACTTC. It translates to CASTFEGETQYF. The chain couples TRBV5-1 to TRBJ2-5; the D gene could be TRBD1 or TRBD2 (5 bases each). This CDR3 region has 12 residues. Germline CDR1 SGHRS, CDR2 YFSETQ. The germline V and J ends were trimmed by 6 bases and 5 bases, with 11 bases remaining between them. Full variable domain (outside the CDR3, taken from reference TRBV5-1 and TRBJ2-5): KAGVTQTPRYLIKTRGQQVTLSCSPISGHRSVSWYQQTPGQGLQFLFEYFSETQRNKGNFPGRFSGRQFSNSRSEMNVSTLELGDSALYLCASTFEGETQYFGPGTRLLVL.

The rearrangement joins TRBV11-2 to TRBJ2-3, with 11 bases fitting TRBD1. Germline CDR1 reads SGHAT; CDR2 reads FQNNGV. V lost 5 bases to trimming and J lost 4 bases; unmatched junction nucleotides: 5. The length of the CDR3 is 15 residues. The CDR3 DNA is TGTGCCAGCAGCCCGGGGACAGGGGGAGCAGATACGCAGTATTTT. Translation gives CASSPGTGGADTQYF.

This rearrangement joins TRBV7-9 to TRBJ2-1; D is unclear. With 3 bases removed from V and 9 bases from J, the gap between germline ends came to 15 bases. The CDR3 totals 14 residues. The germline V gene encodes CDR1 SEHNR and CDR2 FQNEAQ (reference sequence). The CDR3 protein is CASSFRDLIGEQFF. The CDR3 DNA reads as TGTGCCAGCAGCTTCCGAGACCTGATCGGTGAGCAGTTCTTC.

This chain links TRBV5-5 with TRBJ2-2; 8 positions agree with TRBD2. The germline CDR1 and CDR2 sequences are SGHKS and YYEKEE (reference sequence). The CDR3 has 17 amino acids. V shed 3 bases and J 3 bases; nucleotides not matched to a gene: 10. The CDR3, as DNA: TGTGCCAGCAGCTCGACCAGCGGGAGTTCGTACACCGGGGAGCTGTTTTTT. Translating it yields CASSSTSGSSYTGELFF.

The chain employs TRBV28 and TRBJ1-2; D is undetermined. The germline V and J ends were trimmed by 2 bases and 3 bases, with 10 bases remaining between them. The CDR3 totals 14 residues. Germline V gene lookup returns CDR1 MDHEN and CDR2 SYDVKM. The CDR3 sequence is CASSLVTDDYGYTF. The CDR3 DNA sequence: TGTGCCAGCAGTTTAGTAACGGATGACTATGGCTACACCTTC.